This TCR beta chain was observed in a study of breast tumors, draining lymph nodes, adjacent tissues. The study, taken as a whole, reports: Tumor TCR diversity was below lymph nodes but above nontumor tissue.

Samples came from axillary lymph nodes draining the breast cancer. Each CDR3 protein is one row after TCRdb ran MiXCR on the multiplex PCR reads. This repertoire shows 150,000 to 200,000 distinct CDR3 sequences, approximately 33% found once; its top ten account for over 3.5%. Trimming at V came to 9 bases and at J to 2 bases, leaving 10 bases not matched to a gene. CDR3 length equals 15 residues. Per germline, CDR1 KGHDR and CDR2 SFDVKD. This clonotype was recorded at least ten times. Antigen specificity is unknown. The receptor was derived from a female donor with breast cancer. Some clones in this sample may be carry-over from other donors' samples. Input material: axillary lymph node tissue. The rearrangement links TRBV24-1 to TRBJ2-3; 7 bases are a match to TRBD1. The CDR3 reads CATSSRGLVTDTQYF. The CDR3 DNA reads TGTGCCACCTCCTCCAGGGGGTTGGTCACAGATACGCAGTATTTT.